The 20 T cell receptor beta chains listed next were all sequenced from one sample in a study of blood T cell repertoires in COVID-19. Produced via immunoSEQ multiplex PCR; TCRdb's table is partial and in-frame only. The table shows 300,000 to 400,000 clones, with 87% occurring only once. The sequenced material came from peripheral blood. Receptor source: a woman aged 45-59 years with COVID-19, enrolled during active disease.

This clone has a single count. The rearrangement uses TRBV10-1 and TRBJ2-7, with 11 bases identical to TRBD1. CDR3 length equals 14 residues. The V and J ends lost 7 bases and 5 bases, in that order; junction bases with no gene match: 7. Germline CDR1 reads WNHNN; CDR2 reads SYGVQD (reference sequence). CDR3 sequence (DNA): TGCGCCAGCAATCAGAAGGGACAGGGGGACGAGCAGTACTTC. This sequence encodes CASNQKGQGDEQYF.

The chain links TRBV4-1 to TRBJ2-1, with 7 nucleotides matching TRBD1. Germline assignment: CDR1 MGHRA and CDR2 YSYEKL. The CDR3 loop spans 17 amino acids. V shed 3 bases and J 6 bases; nucleotides not matched to a gene: 14. CDR3 protein: CASSQGKPGQKGNEQFF. The CDR3, as DNA: TGCGCCAGCAGCCAGGGTAAACCGGGACAGAAGGGCAATGAGCAGTTCTTC.

The chain combines TRBV6-1 with TRBJ2-5; TRBD1 aligns across 8 bases. The V gene end was trimmed by 0 bases and the J gene end by 2 bases; junction bases not matched to a gene: 5. This CDR3 has 16 amino acids. Germline assignment: CDR1 MNHNS and CDR2 SASEGT. The CDR3, as DNA: TGTGCCAGCAGTGAAGCTCAGGGGGCGGGGCAAGAGACCCAGTACTTC. Translating gives CASSEAQGAGQETQYF.

The chain links TRBV29-1 to TRBJ2-2; maybe TRBD1 (6 bases). The V gene lost 6 bases and the J gene lost 5 bases, with 16 bases spanning the gap. The CDR3 totals 14 residues. Germline V gene data show CDR1 as SQVTM and CDR2 as ANQGSEA. CDR3 region: CSVTGFFETGELFF. CDR3 DNA sequence: TGCAGCGTCACAGGGTTCTTTGAGACCGGGGAGCTGTTTTTT.

The V gene is TRBV25-1, the J gene TRBJ2-3; D is uncertain. Germline V gene data show CDR1 as MGHDK and CDR2 as SYGVNS. The CDR3 totals 13 residues. Deletions cut 8 bases from V and 6 bases from J, with 15 bases between. CDR3 amino acids: CASSSLGRDTQYF. CDR3 DNA: TGTGCCAGCTCCTCCCTAGGAAGGGATACGCAGTATTTT.

J is TRBJ2-3 and V is TRBV6-5, with 8 bases that match TRBD2. V was pared by 4 bases and J by 1 base, with 4 bases of the junction left unmatched. The CDR3 spans 15 residues. In germline, CDR1 is MNHEY, CDR2 SVGAGI. The CDR3 DNA reads TGTGCCAGCAGTTCTATACTAGCGGGCACAGATACGCAGTATTTT. Translation gives CASSSILAGTDTQYF.

The CDR3 is CATSARYNSPLHF. CDR3 DNA sequence: TGTGCCACCAGTGCCCGTTATAATTCACCCCTCCACTTT. This sequence joins TRBV24-1 and TRBJ1-6; no clear D gene. Trimming cost V 5 bases and J 4 bases, with 5 bases left between them. Per the germline V gene, CDR1 is KGHDR and CDR2 is SFDVKD. This CDR3 region has 13 residues.

This sequence joins TRBV6-4 and TRBJ2-3; TRBD1 matches at 9 bases. Germline assignment: CDR1 MRHNA and CDR2 SNTAGT. After removal of 6 bases from V and 4 bases from J, the junction contained 11 bases not matched to a gene. The CDR3 consists of 16 residues. DNA for the CDR3: TGTGCCAGCAGGAGGGGACAGGGTATTAGCGCAGATACGCAGTATTTT. Its translation: CASRRGQGISADTQYF.

The table lists this clone with a count of one. V gene TRBV11-2 combines with J gene TRBJ2-3; the D is unclear. With 0 bases removed from V and 2 bases from J, the gap between germline ends came to 9 bases. The CDR3 contains 15 residues. Germline V gene sequence: CDR1 SGHAT, CDR2 FQNNGV. The CDR3 bases are TGTGCCAGCAGCTTAGATCAACTGCCCACAGATACGCAGTATTTT. Amino acid sequence: CASSLDQLPTDTQYF.

CDR3 in DNA: TGTGCCAGTAGTGAGCAAGGGAGGGGGACCTCTGGGGCCAACGTCCTGACTTTC. It codes for CASSEQGRGTSGANVLTF. This sequence joins TRBV19 and TRBJ2-6, with TRBD2 as a possible D gene (7 bases). Trimming stripped 5 bases from V and 0 bases from J, with 17 bases between. The CDR3 length is 18 residues. Germline CDR1 LNHDA, CDR2 SQIVND (reference sequence). Complete variable domain (other parts from reference TRBV19 and TRBJ2-6): DGGITQSPKYLFRKEGQNVTLSCEQNLNHDAMYWYRQDPGQGLRLIYYSQIVNDFQKGDIAEGYSVSREKKESFPLTVTSAQKNPTAFYLCASSEQGRGTSGANVLTFGAGSRLTVL.

This sequence joins TRBV6-5 and TRBJ1-1; TRBD1 is a possible D gene (6 bases). Germline V CDR1 and CDR2: MNHEY, SVGAGI. The CDR3 runs 13 residues. The V and J ends lost 5 bases and 4 bases respectively, with 11 bases between them. CDR3: CASSPQGSTEAFF. As DNA, the CDR3 is TGTGCCAGCAGTCCACAGGGTTCCACTGAAGCTTTCTTT.

This chain uses TRBV5-8 with TRBJ2-5, with D maybe TRBD1 (6 bases). The CDR3 contains 13 residues. V was cut by 4 bases and J by 5 bases, with 12 bases left in between. Germline loops: CDR1 SGHTS, CDR2 YDEGEE. The CDR3: CASSPRGDETQYF. As DNA, the CDR3 is TGTGCCAGCAGCCCCAGGGGAGACGAGACCCAGTACTTC. Full variable domain (rest looked up from reference TRBV5-8 and TRBJ2-5): EAGVTQSPTHLIKTRGQQATLRCSPISGHTSVYWYQQALGLGLQFLLWYDEGEERNRGNFPPRFSGRQFPNYSSELNVNALELEDSALYLCASSPRGDETQYFGPGTRLLVL.

This chain joins TRBV30 and TRBJ2-5; D is perhaps TRBD1 (6 bases). V was shortened by 3 bases and J by 5 bases, with 16 bases between the two germline ends. Germline V gene lookup returns CDR1 GTSNPN and CDR2 SVGIG (reference sequence). The CDR3 consists of 14 residues. In DNA form, the CDR3 reads TGTGCCTGGAGCACCCAGGGGCGGTGGGAGACCCAGTACTTC. It is translated as CAWSTQGRWETQYF.

The rearrangement uses TRBV5-6 and TRBJ1-2, with D uncertain. CDR1 is SGHDT and CDR2 is YYEEEE in the germline V gene. Trimming took 2 bases from V and 4 from J, leaving 12 bases between them. The CDR3 totals 14 residues. The DNA of the CDR3 is TGTGCCAGCAGCTTAGTAGGGAGTGGCTATGGCTACACCTTC. This encodes CASSLVGSGYGYTF.

The chain has TRBV9 and TRBJ1-4; 10 bases line up with TRBD1. Germline assignment: CDR1 SGDLS and CDR2 YYNGEE. V dropped 0 bases and J dropped 8; count of bases not matched to a gene: 22. The CDR3 loop spans 21 amino acids. CDR3: CASSVVREDGTGVLRREKLFF. CDR3 DNA sequence: TGTGCCAGCAGCGTAGTACGAGAGGACGGGACAGGGGTTTTGAGGCGGGAAAAACTGTTTTTT.

CDR3 nucleotide sequence: TGTGCCAGCAGCCGGGGGACAGACCCCGGCTACACCTTC. The encoded protein is CASSRGTDPGYTF. The chain recombines TRBV5-4 with TRBJ1-2; 7 bases line up with TRBD1. After removal of 4 bases from V and 8 bases from J, the junction contained 8 bases not matched to a gene. The CDR3 sequence is 13 residues long. Germline CDR1 SGHNT, CDR2 YYREEE (reference sequence). Complete variable domain (other parts from reference TRBV5-4 and TRBJ1-2): ETGVTQSPTHLIKTRGQQVTLRCSSQSGHNTVSWYQQALGQGPQFIFQYYREEENGRGNFPPRFSGLQFPNYSSELNVNALELDDSALYLCASSRGTDPGYTFGSGTRLTVV.

The J gene is TRBJ2-7, the V gene TRBV6-6, with D maybe TRBD2 (5 bases). This CDR3 has 14 residues. The germline gives CDR1 MNHNY, CDR2 SVGAGI (reference sequence). Trimming took off 2 bases at V and 1 base at J, with 9 bases between the two ends. CDR3 sequence (DNA): TGTGCCAGCAGTTACGGGCGGGTGTCCTACGAGCAGTACTTC. Protein: CASSYGRVSYEQYF.

The genes are TRBV24-1 and TRBJ1-1; no clear D. Germline-derived CDR1 and CDR2 are KGHDR and SFDVKD. Trimming took 1 base from V and 2 from J, leaving 4 bases between them. CDR3 length: 13 residues. The CDR3: CATSDLLNTEAFF. In nucleotides, the CDR3 is TGTGCCACCAGTGATTTATTAAACACTGAAGCTTTCTTT.

The V and J genes are TRBV24-1 and TRBJ2-3, with no clear D. The CDR3 is 14 residues long. Germline CDR1 reads KGHDR; CDR2 reads SFDVKD. Trimming left V 3 bases short and J 1 base short, with 7 bases between. CDR3: CATSDLGGTDTQYF. For the CDR3, the DNA is TGTGCCACCAGTGATCTAGGTGGCACAGATACGCAGTATTTT.

The V gene is TRBV10-3, the J gene TRBJ2-5; D ambiguous. Germline V gene data show CDR1 as ENHRY and CDR2 as SYGVKD. This CDR3 has 13 amino acids. With 4 bases removed from V and 0 bases from J, the gap between germline ends came to 6 bases. Written as DNA, the CDR3 is TGTGCCATCAGTGGGCCGTACCAAGAGACCCAGTACTTC. It encodes CAISGPYQETQYF.